This is a list of T cell receptor beta chains from one sample in a study of OX40 agonist ivuxolimab in advanced cancers. Some clones are missing from TCRdb's copy, which holds only in-frame ones; the method was immunoSEQ multiplex PCR. The sample shows around 140,000 clones, around nine tenths of them seen only once. Sequenced here: CD4+ or CD8+ T cells sorted from blood, sampled in a trial of the OX40 agonist ivuxolimab. The receptor set was obtained from an adult with an advanced solid tumor such as melanoma, head and neck, liver or kidney cancer. CDR3s include the opening cysteine and the closing phenylalanine or tryptophan. The D gene is left open where the match is weak. Clone size appears in some rows only: once, few, many, or a class for an expanded clone.

d_gene	abundance	j_gene	v_gene	CDR3aa	CDR3nt
.	.	TRBJ1-5	TRBV2	CASSVQEAYQPQHF	TGTGCCAGCAGTGTCCAGGAGGCCTATCAGCCCCAGCATTTT
.	.	TRBJ1-1	TRBV6-1	CASSAPGGYSYTEAFF	TGTGCCAGCAGTGCCCCCGGGGGCTACTCCTACACTGAAGCTTTCTTT
.	.	TRBJ2-3	TRBV9	CASSSKGQGGPRTDTQYF	TGTGCCAGCAGCAGCAAGGGACAAGGGGGGCCACGCACAGATACGCAGTATTTT
TRBD1	.	TRBJ2-5	TRBV5-4	CASSPGTEVYQETQYF	TGTGCCAGCAGCCCAGGGACAGAAGTGTACCAAGAGACCCAGTACTTC
TRBD2	.	TRBJ2-1	TRBV6-1	CASSSGTSHEQFF	TGTGCCAGCAGCTCCGGGACTAGCCATGAGCAGTTCTTC
TRBD1	.	TRBJ1-1	TRBV7-9	CASSQQGPTAEAFF	TGTGCCAGCAGCCAACAGGGGCCCACCGCTGAAGCTTTCTTT
.	.	TRBJ2-7	TRBV2	CASSGYEQYF	TGTGCCAGCAGTGGATACGAGCAGTACTTC
TRBD1	few	TRBJ2-7	TRBV6-5	CASSRDRSYEQYF	TGTGCCAGCAGCCGGGACAGATCCTACGAGCAGTACTTC
.	.	TRBJ2-7	TRBV2	CASNDTPYEQYF	TGTGCCAGCAACGACACACCCTACGAGCAGTACTTC
.	.	TRBJ2-5	TRBV7-2	CASSLVGETQYF	TGTGCCAGCAGCTTAGTTGGAGAGACCCAGTACTTC
.	.	TRBJ2-7	TRBV9	CASSPNYDSYEQYF	TGTGCCAGCAGCCCAAACTATGACTCCTACGAGCAGTACTTC
.	.	TRBJ1-1	TRBV18	CASSSPTSEAFF	TGTGCCAGCTCATCGCCGACTAGTGAAGCTTTCTTT
TRBD1	.	TRBJ2-6	TRBV5-5	CASSLQGSSGANVLTF	TGTGCCAGCAGCTTACAGGGGAGCTCTGGGGCCAACGTCCTGACTTTC
.	.	TRBJ2-1	TRBV27	CASRDYNEQFF	TGTGCCTCACGGGACTACAATGAGCAGTTCTTC
.	few	TRBJ1-1	TRBV29-1	CSGETQNTEAFF	TGCAGCGGGGAGACACAGAACACTGAAGCTTTCTTT
TRBD1	.	TRBJ1-4	TRBV28	CASSHQGATNEKLFF	TGTGCCAGCAGTCACCAGGGGGCAACTAATGAAAAACTGTTTTTT
.	.	TRBJ2-1	TRBV6-4	CASSDSGGSKPNEQFF	TGTGCCAGCAGTGACTCAGGAGGGTCCAAGCCCAATGAGCAGTTCTTC
.	.	TRBJ2-6	TRBV27	CASSLISGANVLTF	TGTGCCAGCAGTCTCATCTCTGGGGCCAACGTCCTGACTTTC
.	.	TRBJ2-3	TRBV28	CASSTPPPNTQYF	TGTGCCAGCAGTACTCCCCCACCGAATACGCAGTATTTT
.	.	TRBJ2-3	TRBV5-1	CASRPSQATDTQYF	TGCGCCAGCAGACCATCGCAAGCCACAGATACGCAGTATTTT
.	.	TRBJ2-2	TRBV28	CASSSPRVARPGELFF	TGTGCCAGCAGTTCCCCCCGGGTAGCGAGGCCCGGGGAGCTGTTTTTT
.	.	TRBJ1-4	TRBV28	CATHGVRDPPATNEKLFF	TGTGCCACCCACGGTGTGAGGGACCCCCCGGCAACTAATGAAAAACTGTTTTTT
.	.	TRBJ1-4	TRBV27	CASSNDPWGNEKLFF	TGTGCCAGCAGTAACGACCCGTGGGGGAATGAAAAACTGTTTTTT
TRBD2	.	TRBJ2-3	TRBV28	CASSLPRRTSGIRTDTQYF	TGTGCCAGCAGTTTACCGCGGCGAACTAGCGGGATTAGGACAGATACGCAGTATTTT
.	.	TRBJ1-1	TRBV4-1	CASSQDGGAGDTEAFF	TGCGCCAGCAGCCAAGATGGGGGAGCAGGAGACACTGAAGCTTTCTTT
.	.	TRBJ1-5	TRBV6-6	CASSPGGSQPQHF	TGTGCCAGCAGCCCGGGAGGGAGTCAGCCCCAGCATTTT
.	.	TRBJ2-1	TRBV9	CASSVTGLYNEQFF	TGTGCCAGCAGCGTAACGGGACTCTACAATGAGCAGTTCTTC
.	.	TRBJ1-5	TRBV9	CASSAGDQPQHF	TGTGCCAGCAGCGCAGGGGATCAGCCCCAGCATTTT
.	.	TRBJ1-3	TRBV11-1	CASSLNRAIADTIYF	TGTGCCAGCAGCTTAAACCGCGCGATCGCAGACACCATATATTTT
.	.	TRBJ2-3	TRBV7-9	CASSLSLGADTQYF	TGTGCCAGCAGCTTAAGCCTAGGGGCAGATACGCAGTATTTT
TRBD1	.	TRBJ2-7	TRBV7-2	CASSLVAGTAETYEQYF	TGTGCCAGCAGCTTAGTAGCCGGGACAGCCGAAACCTACGAGCAGTACTTC
TRBD1	.	TRBJ2-7	TRBV11-2	CASSLAGGTGSYEQYF	TGTGCCAGCAGCTTAGCAGGGGGAACCGGATCCTACGAGCAGTACTTC
.	.	TRBJ1-1	TRBV7-2	CASSPYRAEAFF	TGTGCCAGCAGCCCCTACCGGGCTGAAGCTTTCTTT
.	.	TRBJ1-6	TRBV5-1	CASSLAGGSPLHF	TGCGCCAGCAGCTTGGCCGGGGGTTCACCCCTCCACTTT
TRBD1	.	TRBJ2-7	TRBV18	CASSQGQGYEQYF	TGTGCCAGCTCACAAGGACAGGGGTACGAGCAGTACTTC
.	few	TRBJ1-3	TRBV11-2	CASSSGFVSGNTIYF	TGTGCCAGCAGCTCGGGGTTCGTCTCTGGAAACACCATATATTTT
.	.	TRBJ2-4	TRBV28	CASSGPGAKNIQYF	TGTGCCAGCAGTGGACCGGGAGCCAAAAACATTCAGTACTTC
TRBD2	.	TRBJ2-7	TRBV9	CASSVEPAGGSEQYF	TGTGCCAGCAGCGTAGAGCCAGCGGGAGGGAGCGAGCAGTACTTC
TRBD2	once	TRBJ2-7	TRBV5-4	CASSLRWGGRDEQYF	TGTGCCAGCAGCTTGAGGTGGGGCGGGAGAGACGAGCAGTACTTC
.	.	TRBJ1-1	TRBV19	CASSVGLNLKTEAFF	TGTGCCAGTAGTGTCGGATTAAACCTAAAAACTGAAGCTTTCTTT
.	.	TRBJ2-1	TRBV19	CASGWMAGWMEQFF	TGTGCCAGTGGCTGGATGGCGGGGTGGATGGAGCAGTTCTTC